The rows below give T cell receptor beta chains drawn from one sample of a study of blood T cell repertoires in COVID-19. The repertoire was sequenced with immunoSEQ multiplex PCR; TCRdb's copy has only in-frame clones and lacks some. The table lists fewer than 250,000 clones, 70% to 90% of them singletons. The sample comprised peripheral blood. The receptors come from a man aged 30-40 years with acute or convalescent COVID-19. CDR3s include the opening cysteine and the closing phenylalanine or tryptophan.

v_call | cdr3_aa
TRBV7-2 | CASSYTTGDRGWETQYF
TRBV30 | CAWSGQHSGANVLTF
TRBV28 | CASSLGGRETQYF
TRBV27 | CASTSGVRDTQYF
TRBV11-3 | CASSADVRGRSNWVHGYTF
TRBV15 | CATSVGVALYGYTF
TRBV6-5 | CATERADTQYF
TRBV5-6 | CASSSGITYEQYF
TRBV5-1 | CASSMTGTVSYTF
TRBV5-1 | CASRRGFTEAFF
TRBV3-1/TRBV3-2 | CASSQDSGRLARGEQYF
TRBV29-1 | CSVPGTGQETQYF
TRBV3-1/TRBV3-2 | CASSQGGLGAFF
TRBV7-9 | CASSLGQGDTGELFF
TRBV5-6 | CASSFKSSGGSSYNEQFF
TRBV11-1 | CASSLAGQANSPLHF
TRBV2 | CASSEGTQGAGGYTF
TRBV15 | CATSTWDSQETQYF
TRBV11-3 | CASSLPPPLAGGPGEQFF
TRBV7-2 | CASTQPAGVQETQYF
TRBV5-1 | CASSLGETGLWTEAFF
TRBV5-1 | CASSGAAGSEQYF
TRBV14 | CASSQGLAGFSYEQYF
TRBV11-1 | CASSFRTGAGEQYF
TRBV29-1 | CSVGGKSYEQYF
TRBV3-1/TRBV3-2 | CASRRTGGRTYEQYF
TRBV19 | CASSYPNRGGTEAFF
TRBV28 | CASSRGHGGAEAFF
TRBV19 | CASNPGQGRAETQYF
TRBV5-1 | CASSLHRGEETQYF
TRBV2 | CASRHPPSRGGNEQFF
TRBV10-2 | CASSRQGGWVEDTQYF
TRBV2 | CASRGGQGIIYNSPLHF
TRBV20-1 | CSASRRGGMNEQFF